This TCR beta chain was sequenced during a study of human T cells and chemical hapten exposure. Across the whole study: Donors were sensitized with 2% DPC on the upper inner arm. Patch tests put 0.01% DPC on the upper back, read at 6 days.

The CDR3 loop spans 13 amino acids. V lost 6 bases and J lost 6, with 14 bases in between. Germline CDR1 reads SNHLY; CDR2 reads FYNNEI. Time point given: patch test 3, about 24 weeks after DPC sensitization. Specified treatment: therapeutic diphenylcyclopropenone sensitization with weekly scalp DPC. Phlebotomy was performed prior to application of every patch test. Individual cDNA molecules (in the library) carried attached unique molecular identifiers. MiXCR was run by TCRdb on the RACE reads, yielding one entry per CDR3 protein. This sample carries over 70,000 distinct CDR3 sequences, 11% of them seen once, and the ten largest clones take about 0.95%.

This TCR derives from a woman aged 25 to 39 with alopecia areata. Some clones in this sample may be carry-over from other donors' samples. V and J are TRBV2 and TRBJ1-2, with D perhaps matching TRBD1 (5 bases). The sequencing here drew on whole blood, taken in connection with sensitization to the hapten diphenylcyclopropenone (DPC). The CDR3 spells CASRKQELHGYTF. The CDR3 nucleotides are TGTGCCAGCAGAAAACAGGAACTCCATGGCTACACCTTC.